The 30 T cell receptor beta chains listed next were all sequenced from one sample in a study of T-cell memory formation after mild COVID-19. One entry per CDR3 protein, called by TCRdb with MiXCR from the 5' RACE reads. The sample has a few hundred thousand distinct CDR3 sequences, 15% to 20% seen once; the top ten hold around 23%. The sequencing input was PBMCs or a T cell subset sorted from them (not recorded which). The receptor set was obtained from a man younger than 35 who had mild COVID-19 (a few samples of this study predate the infection). Cell type and time point are not known.

This clonotype has more than one count but fewer than ten. J is TRBJ2-7 and V is TRBV5-1, with D possibly matching TRBD2 (5 bases). Germline assignment: CDR1 SGHRS and CDR2 YFSETQ. The CDR3 length is 15 residues. V shed 4 bases and J shed 0 bases, with 14 bases lying between them. The CDR3 sequence is CASSLLRGDSYEQYF. CDR3 sequence (DNA): TGCGCCAGCAGCCTGCTCCGGGGTGACTCCTACGAGCAGTACTTC. Supplemented by reference TRBV5-1 and TRBJ2-7, the full variable domain reads KAGVTQTPRYLIKTRGQQVTLSCSPISGHRSVSWYQQTPGQGLQFLFEYFSETQRNKGNFPGRFSGRQFSNSRSEMNVSTLELGDSALYLCASSLLRGDSYEQYFGPGTRLTVT.

This clonotype showed up just a few times. The CDR3, as DNA: TGTGCCAGCAGCTTAGTTCCCGGGACTAGCACAGATACGCAGTATTTT. This encodes CASSLVPGTSTDTQYF. J is TRBJ2-3 and V is TRBV7-6; a possible D gene is TRBD2 (6 bases). Germline lookup yields CDR1 SGHVS and CDR2 FNYEAQ. The CDR3 extends over 16 amino acids. V was clipped by 1 base and J by 0 bases, with 11 bases between them. Supplemented by reference TRBV7-6 and TRBJ2-3, the full variable domain reads GAGVSQSPRYKVTKRGQDVALRCDPISGHVSLYWYRQALGQGPEFLTYFNYEAQQDKSGLPNDRFSAERPEGSISTLTIQRTEQRDSAMYRCASSLVPGTSTDTQYFGPGTRLTVL.

The sample holds one count of this clonotype. The gene calls are TRBV29-1 and TRBJ1-1; possible D gene TRBD1, 5 bases. Germline loops: CDR1 SQVTM, CDR2 ANQGSEA. Trimming stripped 4 bases from V and 3 bases from J, with 15 bases between. This CDR3 contains 14 residues. This chain's CDR3 is CSVVRDPSYTEAFF. The CDR3 region has the DNA TGCAGCGTTGTCCGGGACCCCTCGTACACTGAAGCTTTCTTT.

This clonotype was seen only a few times. CDR3 protein: CASRRGGYGTDTQYF. In nucleotides, the CDR3 is TGTGCCAGCAGAAGGGGGGGGTACGGCACAGATACGCAGTATTTT. The chain has TRBV6-5 and TRBJ2-3, with D tentatively TRBD2 (7 bases). The CDR3 sequence is 15 residues long. Germline values: CDR1 MNHEY, CDR2 SVGAGI. V lost 6 bases and J 1 base, leaving 14 bases between the germline ends.

V usage is TRBV5-1 and J usage is TRBJ1-2; weak D call: TRBD1 (6 bases). The germline gives CDR1 SGHRS, CDR2 YFSETQ. The ends were cut back, 5 bases at V and 4 bases at J, with 12 bases in the middle. The CDR3 is 13 residues long. The CDR3 protein is CASRYTGIYGYTF. The CDR3 region has the DNA TGCGCCAGCAGATATACAGGGATCTATGGCTACACCTTC.

This clonotype has just a few counts. J is TRBJ2-5 and V is TRBV4-1, with D possibly called TRBD1 or TRBD2 (5 bases each). Between the trimmed V and J ends, which lost 1 base and 3 bases, there was a span of 21 bases. Germline V gives CDR1 MGHRA, CDR2 YSYEKL. The CDR3 is 18 residues long. The CDR3 DNA sequence: TGCGCCAGCAGCCAAGGTCGGGCCGCAGTGGGGGAAAAAGAGACCCAGTACTTC. It yields the protein CASSQGRAAVGEKETQYF.

This clonotype appeared a few times. The rearrangement uses TRBV4-1 and TRBJ2-7, with D maybe TRBD1 (5 bases). There are 14 residues in the CDR3. The V gene lost 1 base and the J gene lost 2 bases, with 9 bases spanning the gap. From germline, CDR1 is MGHRA and CDR2 YSYEKL. The CDR3 region is CASSQVPGTYEQYV. DNA of the CDR3: TGCGCCAGCAGCCAAGTCCCAGGGACCTACGAGCAGTACGTC.

The V and J genes are TRBV5-1 and TRBJ2-1; TRBD1 aligns across 7 bases. The CDR3 spans 14 residues. Germline V gene data show CDR1 as SGHRS and CDR2 as YFSETQ. V lost 6 bases and J lost 3; bases outside the gene matches: 6. The CDR3 protein is CASKRTGDYNEQFF. Written as DNA, the CDR3 is TGCGCCAGCAAACGGACAGGAGACTACAATGAGCAGTTCTTC. The whole variable domain, filled in from reference TRBV5-1 and TRBJ2-1, reads KAGVTQTPRYLIKTRGQQVTLSCSPISGHRSVSWYQQTPGQGLQFLFEYFSETQRNKGNFPGRFSGRQFSNSRSEMNVSTLELGDSALYLCASKRTGDYNEQFFGPGTRLTVL.

This clonotype has a handful of counts. This chain uses TRBV5-6 with TRBJ1-4; 9 bases align to TRBD1. V lost 4 bases, J lost 6 bases, and 4 bases stayed unmatched. The CDR3 extends over 14 amino acids. In germline, CDR1 is SGHDT, CDR2 YYEEEE. CDR3: CASSRTGGDEKLFF. CDR3 bases: TGTGCCAGCAGCCGAACAGGGGGCGATGAAAAACTGTTTTTT. The entire variable domain, with the rest obtained from reference TRBV5-6 and TRBJ1-4, is as follows: DAGVTQSPTHLIKTRGQQVTLRCSPKSGHDTVSWYQQALGQGPQFIFQYYEEEERQRGNFPDRFSGHQFPNYSSELNVNALLLGDSALYLCASSRTGGDEKLFFGSGTQLSVL.

The V gene is TRBV6-5, the J gene TRBJ2-1, with D unclear. Trimming pared 4 bases from V and 14 bases from J, leaving 12 bases between. The CDR3 consists of 11 residues. The germline V gene encodes CDR1 MNHEY and CDR2 SVGAGI. In DNA form, the CDR3 reads TGTGCCAGCAGTTTCTGGGCAGGAGAGTTCTTC. Its translation is CASSFWAGEFF.

This clonotype occurred many times. The chain combines TRBV7-9 with TRBJ1-2, with a possible D match to TRBD1 (6 bases). The CDR3 length is 14 residues. The germline V gene encodes CDR1 SEHNR and CDR2 FQNEAQ (reference sequence). The germline V and J ends were trimmed by 5 bases and 6 bases, with 16 bases remaining between them. CDR3: CASSLTGLRDGYTF. In DNA, the CDR3 is TGTGCCAGCAGCCTCACAGGGCTAAGGGATGGCTACACCTTC.

The chain carries TRBV7-2 and TRBJ2-2; TRBD1 is a possible D gene (5 bases). Trimming removed 1 base from V and 7 bases from J, with 10 bases in between. Germline CDR1 and CDR2: SGHTA and FQGNSA. The CDR3 length is 14 residues. CDR3 region: CASSLVRVDGELFF. The CDR3 DNA sequence: TGTGCCAGCAGCTTAGTCAGGGTGGACGGGGAGCTGTTTTTT.

The chain couples TRBV6-1 to TRBJ1-2; D unclear. The CDR3 length is 15 residues. The V gene's germline CDR1 is MNHNS and CDR2 SASEGT. Trimming stripped 1 base from V and 4 bases from J, with 13 bases between. The CDR3 loop reads CASSEVRRTSYGYTF. CDR3 coding DNA: TGTGCCAGCAGTGAAGTTCGCAGGACGAGCTATGGCTACACCTTC.

Many counts were recorded for this clonotype. The rearrangement links TRBV12-3 or TRBV12-4 to TRBJ1-5; D call uncertain. With 4 bases removed from V and 2 bases from J, the gap between germline ends came to 6 bases. CDR3 length: 13 amino acids. CDR3 loop: CASSWTGNQPQHF. Here the CDR3 DNA reads TGTGCCAGCAGTTGGACGGGCAATCAGCCCCAGCATTTT.

As for this clonotype: A read error may produce the germline difference seen at one junction end. J is TRBJ1-2 and V is TRBV10-2; 7 bases match TRBD1. The CDR3 is made up of 12 amino acids. Germline V gene sequence: CDR1 WSHSY, CDR2 SAAADI. The CDR3 here is CASGEGAPGYTF. The CDR3, as DNA: TGCGCCAGCGGTGAGGGGGCGCCCGGCTACACCTTC.

A few counts support this clonotype. The chain carries TRBV7-2 and TRBJ1-1; D is perhaps TRBD1 (6 bases). Per germline, CDR1 SGHTA and CDR2 FQGNSA. This CDR3 spans 12 amino acids. V was shortened by 5 bases and J by 11 bases, with 15 bases between the two germline ends. The CDR3, as DNA: TGTGCCAGCAGCCGGGACACCCCGCGGGCTTTCTTT. Protein sequence: CASSRDTPRAFF.

The chain carries TRBV7-2 and TRBJ1-1, with D unclear. Germline lookup yields CDR1 SGHTA and CDR2 FQGNSA. The V end was cut by 3 bases, the J end by 2 bases, with 13 bases between. The CDR3 length is 15 residues. CDR3 DNA sequence: TGTGCCAGCAGCTTCTTTGGCAGCCCTAACACTGAAGCTTTCTTT. Protein: CASSFFGSPNTEAFF.

This clonotype was detected only a few times. CDR3 loop: CASSEAKAGSHGELFF. CDR3 DNA sequence: TGTGCCAGCAGTGAAGCAAAGGCGGGAAGCCACGGGGAGCTGTTTTTT. This chain links TRBV2 with TRBJ2-2; possibly TRBD2 for D (6 bases). V shed 0 bases and J shed 7 bases, with 15 bases lying between them. Germline CDR1 is SNHLY and CDR2 is FYNNEI. The CDR3 length is 16 residues.

This clonotype has only a few counts. A read error may be the cause here, since a much bigger clone is one base away. This chain uses TRBV6-2 or TRBV6-3 with TRBJ2-6; D is uncertain. The germline gives CDR1 MNHEY, CDR2 SVGEGT. V dropped 5 bases and J dropped 3 bases, with 2 bases sitting between them. The CDR3 has 12 amino acids. CDR3: CASSIGANVLTF. CDR3 DNA: TGTGCCAGCAGTATTGGGGCCAACGTCCTGACTTTC.

This clonotype has just a few counts. The chain combines TRBV7-6 with TRBJ1-2; D is possibly TRBD1 (5 bases). The V end lost 2 bases, the J end lost 8 bases, and 15 bases lay between the germline ends. Per germline, CDR1 SGHVS and CDR2 FNYEAQ. CDR3 size: 14 residues. For the CDR3, the DNA is TGTGCCAGCAGCTTATCGCAGGGTCCGTTGGGCTACACCTTC. Its protein is CASSLSQGPLGYTF. The full variable domain, rest sourced from reference TRBV7-6 and TRBJ1-2, is GAGVSQSPRYKVTKRGQDVALRCDPISGHVSLYWYRQALGQGPEFLTYFNYEAQQDKSGLPNDRFSAERPEGSISTLTIQRTEQRDSAMYRCASSLSQGPLGYTFGSGTRLTVV.

This clonotype was counted between two and nine times. The V call is TRBV4-1, the J call TRBJ2-5, with 9 bases lining up with TRBD2. The CDR3 is 17 amino acids. The germline V gene has CDR1 MGHRA and CDR2 YSYEKL. J gave up 3 bases and V 2 bases, and 10 bases lay outside the gene matches. The CDR3 loop reads CASSQPDGGGAEETQYF. The CDR3 region has the DNA TGCGCCAGCAGCCAACCGGACGGCGGGGGGGCCGAAGAGACCCAGTACTTC.

This clonotype was picked up a small number of times. The chain is built from TRBV7-9 and TRBJ1-4; D is unresolved. CDR1 is SEHNR, CDR2 FQNEAQ, per germline (reference sequence). Trimming stripped 2 bases from V and 4 bases from J, with 11 bases between. The CDR3 sequence is 15 residues long. CDR3 DNA: TGTGCCAGCAGCTTACGGACGGCCGTTAATGAAAAACTGTTTTTT. It is translated as CASSLRTAVNEKLFF.

This clonotype was counted only a few times. The V and J genes are TRBV7-9 and TRBJ2-2, with no clear D. V lost 5 bases, J lost 4 bases, and 14 bases lay in between. The CDR3 length is 15 residues. Germline CDR1 SEHNR, CDR2 FQNEAQ (reference sequence). The CDR3 bases are TGTGCCAGCAGCCCTTTGGGAATTGTCACCGGGGAGCTGTTTTTT. It yields the protein CASSPLGIVTGELFF.

The chain carries TRBV7-8 and TRBJ2-3, with TRBD2 matching 11 bases. J lost 3 bases, V lost 5 bases, and 10 bases had no gene match. CDR3 length: 17 residues. Germline V CDR1 and CDR2: SGHVS, FQNEAQ. CDR3 residues: CASSRKDSGGATDTQYF. The CDR3 bases are TGTGCCAGCAGCCGAAAAGATAGCGGGGGGGCAACAGATACGCAGTATTTT.

The chain uses TRBV5-1 and TRBJ1-1; D is unclear. V was trimmed by 2 bases and J by 1 base, leaving 6 bases between them. CDR3 length equals 13 residues. Germline V gene sequence: CDR1 SGHRS, CDR2 YFSETQ. CDR3 in amino acids: CASSFQPNTEAFF. The CDR3 DNA reads as TGCGCCAGCAGCTTCCAACCGAACACTGAAGCTTTCTTT.

The rearrangement joins TRBV20-1 to TRBJ2-7; the D is unclear. The CDR3 covers 10 residues. V was trimmed by 8 bases and J by 5 bases, leaving 10 bases between them. Per the germline V gene, CDR1 is DFQATT and CDR2 is SNEGSKA (reference sequence). This chain's CDR3 is CSWPRNEQYV. The CDR3 DNA reads as TGCAGTTGGCCGCGAAACGAGCAGTACGTC.

The chain has TRBV28 and TRBJ1-1; TRBD1 is a possible D gene (5 bases). There are 16 residues in the CDR3. The V end lost 4 bases, the J end lost 4 bases, and 19 bases lay between the germline ends. Germline V gene lookup returns CDR1 MDHEN and CDR2 SYDVKM. In DNA, the CDR3 is TGTGCCAGCAGTTCTCCCCCTAAGACCGGGGGCACTGAAGCTTTCTTT. As protein: CASSSPPKTGGTEAFF.

The V gene is TRBV6-2 or TRBV6-3, the J gene TRBJ1-1, with no clear D. Germline V CDR1 and CDR2: MNHEY, SVGEGT. The CDR3 extends over 12 amino acids. V was trimmed by 3 bases and J by 9 bases, leaving 11 bases between them. As DNA, the CDR3 is TGTGCCAGCAGTTATTCTCCCGGGAAAGCTTTCTTT. This translates into CASSYSPGKAFF.

J is TRBJ2-2 and V is TRBV29-1, with unresolved D. Germline CDR1 is SQVTM and CDR2 is ANQGSEA. The CDR3 has 14 amino acids. Trimming removed 2 bases from V and 2 bases from J, with 9 bases in between. The CDR3 reads CSVEPRTNTGELFF. CDR3 nucleotide sequence: TGCAGCGTTGAACCCAGGACCAACACCGGGGAGCTGTTTTTT.

In its sample, this clonotype was seen a few times. The rearrangement links TRBV5-4 to TRBJ2-1; 9 bases fit TRBD1. This CDR3 spans 19 amino acids. V shed 0 bases and J 4 bases; nucleotides not matched to a gene: 14. Germline CDR1 and CDR2: SGHNT and YYREEE (reference sequence). The CDR3 region has the DNA TGTGCCAGCAGCTTGGGGTTGGGACAGGGCGCTAAGGGGTACAATGAGCAGTTCTTC. Encoded protein: CASSLGLGQGAKGYNEQFF.